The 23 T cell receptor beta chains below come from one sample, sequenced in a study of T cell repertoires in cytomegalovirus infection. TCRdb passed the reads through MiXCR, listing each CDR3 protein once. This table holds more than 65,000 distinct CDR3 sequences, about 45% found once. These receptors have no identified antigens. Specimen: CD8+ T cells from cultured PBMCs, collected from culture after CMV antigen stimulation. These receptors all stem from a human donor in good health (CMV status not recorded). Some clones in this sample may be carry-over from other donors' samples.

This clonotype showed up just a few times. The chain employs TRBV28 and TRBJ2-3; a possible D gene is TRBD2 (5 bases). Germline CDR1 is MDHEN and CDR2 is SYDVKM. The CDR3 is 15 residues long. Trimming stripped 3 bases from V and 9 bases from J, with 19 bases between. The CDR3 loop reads CASSLGGTGMMTQYF. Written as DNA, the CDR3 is TGTGCCAGCAGTTTGGGTGGTACCGGGATGATGACGCAGTATTTT.

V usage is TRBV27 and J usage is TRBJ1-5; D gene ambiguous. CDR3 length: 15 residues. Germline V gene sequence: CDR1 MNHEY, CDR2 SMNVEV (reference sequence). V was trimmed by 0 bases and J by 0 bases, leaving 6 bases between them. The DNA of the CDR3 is TGTGCCAGCAGTTTATCCCAGCTTAGCAATCAGCCCCAGCATTTT. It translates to CASSLSQLSNQPQHF.

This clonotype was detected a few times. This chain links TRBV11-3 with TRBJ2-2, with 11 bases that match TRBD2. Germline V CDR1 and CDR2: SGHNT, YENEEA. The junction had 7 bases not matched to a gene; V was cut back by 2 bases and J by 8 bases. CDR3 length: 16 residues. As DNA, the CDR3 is TGTGCCAGCAGCTTAAGACTAGCGGGGCAAAAGGGGGAGCTGTTTTTT. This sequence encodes CASSLRLAGQKGELFF. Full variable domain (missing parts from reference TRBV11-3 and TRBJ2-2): EAGVVQSPRYKIIEKKQPVAFWCNPISGHNTLYWYLQNLGQGPELLIRYENEEAVDDSQLPKDRFSAERLKGVDSTLKIQPAELGDSAVYLCASSLRLAGQKGELFFGEGSRLTVL.

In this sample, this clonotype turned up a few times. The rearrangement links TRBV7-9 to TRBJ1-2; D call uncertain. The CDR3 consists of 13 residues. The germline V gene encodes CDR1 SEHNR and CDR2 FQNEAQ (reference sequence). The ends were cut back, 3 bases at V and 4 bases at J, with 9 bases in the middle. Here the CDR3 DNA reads TGTGCCAGCAGCTTCGAGTTTTTCTATGGCTACACCTTC. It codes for CASSFEFFYGYTF.

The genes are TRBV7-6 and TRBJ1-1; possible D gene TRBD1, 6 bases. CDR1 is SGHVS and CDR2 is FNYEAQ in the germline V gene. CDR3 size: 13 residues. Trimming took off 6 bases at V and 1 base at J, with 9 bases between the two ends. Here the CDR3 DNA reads TGTGCCAGCAGGCCGGGACAGAACACTGAAGCTTTCTTT. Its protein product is CASRPGQNTEAFF.

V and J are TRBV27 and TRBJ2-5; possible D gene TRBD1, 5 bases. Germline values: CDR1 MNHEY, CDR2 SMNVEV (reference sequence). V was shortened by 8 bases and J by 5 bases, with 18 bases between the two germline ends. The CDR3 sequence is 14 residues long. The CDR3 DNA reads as TGTGCCAGCTTGGCAAGGGGCTTATGGGAGACCCAGTACTTC. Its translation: CASLARGLWETQYF.

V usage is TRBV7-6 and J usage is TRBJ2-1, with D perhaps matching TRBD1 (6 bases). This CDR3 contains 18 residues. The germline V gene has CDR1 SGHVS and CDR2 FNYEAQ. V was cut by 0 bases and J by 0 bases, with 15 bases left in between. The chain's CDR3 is CASSLASLVDSSYNEQFF. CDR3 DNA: TGTGCCAGCAGCTTAGCGTCCCTAGTGGACAGCTCCTACAATGAGCAGTTCTTC.

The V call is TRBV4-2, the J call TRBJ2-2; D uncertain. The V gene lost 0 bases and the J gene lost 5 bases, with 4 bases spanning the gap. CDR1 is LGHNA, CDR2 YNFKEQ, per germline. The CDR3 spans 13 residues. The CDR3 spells CASSQESTGELFF. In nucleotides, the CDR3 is TGTGCCAGCAGCCAAGAATCAACCGGGGAGCTGTTTTTT.

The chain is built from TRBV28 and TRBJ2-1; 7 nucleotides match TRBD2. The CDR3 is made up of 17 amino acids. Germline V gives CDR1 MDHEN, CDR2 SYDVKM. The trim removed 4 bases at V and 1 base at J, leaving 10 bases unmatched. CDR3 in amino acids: CASSSPQLAWSYNEQFF. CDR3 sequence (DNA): TGTGCCAGCAGTTCTCCTCAACTAGCGTGGTCCTACAATGAGCAGTTCTTC.

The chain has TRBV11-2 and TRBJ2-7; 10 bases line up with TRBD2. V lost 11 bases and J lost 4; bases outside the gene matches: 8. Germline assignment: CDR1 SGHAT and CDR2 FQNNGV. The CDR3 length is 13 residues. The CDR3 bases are TGTGCCGCTGAGGCTAGCGGGGGTTACGAGCAGTACTTC. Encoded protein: CAAEASGGYEQYF.

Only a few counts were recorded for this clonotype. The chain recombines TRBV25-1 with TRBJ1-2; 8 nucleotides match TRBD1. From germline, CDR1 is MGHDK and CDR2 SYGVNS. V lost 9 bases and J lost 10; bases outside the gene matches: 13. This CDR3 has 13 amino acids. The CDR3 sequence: CASNPGGEAHYTF. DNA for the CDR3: TGTGCCAGTAATCCAGGGGGCGAGGCCCACTACACCTTC.

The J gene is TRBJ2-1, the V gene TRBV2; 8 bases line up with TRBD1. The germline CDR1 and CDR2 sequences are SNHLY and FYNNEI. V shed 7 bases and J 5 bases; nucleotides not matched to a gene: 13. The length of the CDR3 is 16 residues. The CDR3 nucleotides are TGTGCCAGCACTCGAACGGGGACAGGCAAAGACAATGAGCAGTTCTTC. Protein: CASTRTGTGKDNEQFF. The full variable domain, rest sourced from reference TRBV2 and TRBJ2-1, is EPEVTQTPSHQVTQMGQEVILRCVPISNHLYFYWYRQILGQKVEFLVSFYNNEISEKSEIFDDQFSVERPDGSNFTLKIRSTKLEDSAMYFCASTRTGTGKDNEQFFGPGTRLTVL.

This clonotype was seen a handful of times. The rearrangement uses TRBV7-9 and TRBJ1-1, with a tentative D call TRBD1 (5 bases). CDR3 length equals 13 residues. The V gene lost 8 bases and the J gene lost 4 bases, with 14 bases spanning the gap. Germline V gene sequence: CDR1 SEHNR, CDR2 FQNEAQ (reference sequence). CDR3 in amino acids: CASDGQGPTEAFF. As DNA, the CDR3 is TGTGCCAGCGATGGGCAGGGCCCCACTGAAGCTTTCTTT.

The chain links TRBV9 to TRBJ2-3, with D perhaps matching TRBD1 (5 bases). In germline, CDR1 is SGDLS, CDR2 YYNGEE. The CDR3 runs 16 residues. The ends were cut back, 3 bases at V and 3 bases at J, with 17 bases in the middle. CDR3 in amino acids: CASSDSPYPGTDTQYF. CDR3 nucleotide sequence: TGTGCCAGCAGCGACTCCCCCTATCCAGGGACAGATACGCAGTATTTT.

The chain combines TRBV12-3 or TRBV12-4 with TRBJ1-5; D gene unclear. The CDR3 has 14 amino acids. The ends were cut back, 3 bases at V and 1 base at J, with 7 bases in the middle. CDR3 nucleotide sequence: TGTGCCAGCAGTTTTGTGGACAGCAATCAGCCCCAGCATTTT. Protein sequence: CASSFVDSNQPQHF.

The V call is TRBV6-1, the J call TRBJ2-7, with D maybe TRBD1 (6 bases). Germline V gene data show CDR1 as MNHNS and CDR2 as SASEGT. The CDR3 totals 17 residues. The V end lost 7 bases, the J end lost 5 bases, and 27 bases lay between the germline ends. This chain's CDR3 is CASIPRASGTPTNEQYF. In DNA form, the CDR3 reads TGTGCCAGCATTCCTAGGGCCTCCGGGACACCGACGAACGAGCAGTACTTC.

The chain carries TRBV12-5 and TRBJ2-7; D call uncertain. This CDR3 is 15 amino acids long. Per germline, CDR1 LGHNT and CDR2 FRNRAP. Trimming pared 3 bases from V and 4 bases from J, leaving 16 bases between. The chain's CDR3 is CASGFEDEKPYEQYF. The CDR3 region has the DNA TGTGCTAGTGGTTTTGAAGACGAAAAGCCTTACGAGCAGTACTTC. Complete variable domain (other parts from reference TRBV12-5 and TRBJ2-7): DARVTQTPRHKVTEMGQEVTMRCQPILGHNTVFWYRQTMMQGLELLAYFRNRAPLDDSGMPKDRFSAEMPDATLATLKIQPSEPRDSAVYFCASGFEDEKPYEQYFGPGTRLTVT.

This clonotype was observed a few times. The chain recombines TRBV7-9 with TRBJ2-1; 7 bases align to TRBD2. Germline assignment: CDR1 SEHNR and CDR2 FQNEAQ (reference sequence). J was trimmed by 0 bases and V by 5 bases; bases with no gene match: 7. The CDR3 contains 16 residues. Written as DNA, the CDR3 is TGTGCCAGCAGCCCCACTAGCGCCAGCTCCTACAATGAGCAGTTCTTC. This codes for CASSPTSASSYNEQFF.

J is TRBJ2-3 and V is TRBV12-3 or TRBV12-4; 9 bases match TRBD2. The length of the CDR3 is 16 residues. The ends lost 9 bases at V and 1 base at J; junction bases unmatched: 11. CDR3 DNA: TGTGCCAGACCCTCTCGGGCTAGCGGGGGCACAGATACGCAGTATTTT. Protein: CARPSRASGGTDTQYF.

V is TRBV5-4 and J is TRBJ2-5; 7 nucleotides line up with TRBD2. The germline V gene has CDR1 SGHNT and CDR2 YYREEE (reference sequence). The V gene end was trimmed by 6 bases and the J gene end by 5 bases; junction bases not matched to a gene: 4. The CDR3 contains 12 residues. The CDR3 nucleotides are TGTGCCAGCACCTCCGGGGGGGAGACCCAGTACTTC. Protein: CASTSGGETQYF.

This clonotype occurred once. CDR3 amino acids: CASSLESDPEAFF. Written as DNA, the CDR3 is TGTGCCAGCAGCTTGGAGAGTGATCCTGAAGCTTTCTTT. The chain employs TRBV5-4 and TRBJ1-1; D unresolved. CDR1 is SGHNT and CDR2 is YYREEE in the germline V gene (reference sequence). This CDR3 contains 13 residues. Trimming took off 0 bases at V and 6 bases at J, with 9 bases between the two ends.

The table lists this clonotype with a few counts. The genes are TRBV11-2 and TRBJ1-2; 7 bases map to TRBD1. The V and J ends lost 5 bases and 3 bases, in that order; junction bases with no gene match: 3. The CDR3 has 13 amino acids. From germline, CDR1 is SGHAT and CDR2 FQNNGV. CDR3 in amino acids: CASSETGYYGYTF. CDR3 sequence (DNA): TGTGCCAGCAGCGAGACAGGGTACTATGGCTACACCTTC.

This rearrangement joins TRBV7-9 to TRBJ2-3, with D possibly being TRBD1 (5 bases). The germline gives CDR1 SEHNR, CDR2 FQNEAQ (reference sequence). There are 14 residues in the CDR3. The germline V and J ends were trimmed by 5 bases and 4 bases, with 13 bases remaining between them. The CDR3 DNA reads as TGTGCCAGCAGCCACGTCAGGGTGGCAGATACGCAGTATTTT. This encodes CASSHVRVADTQYF.